This TCR beta chain stems from a study of T cells after yellow fever vaccination. Study-level results: A large majority of primary-vaccination clones showed up again after the booster (under 98% CD4, 75% to 90% CD8).

It was through 5'RACE template switching that TCR cDNA was made, with a universal primer site and UMIs added. From the 5' RACE reads, TCRdb called clonotypes with MiXCR, one entry per CDR3 protein. Among 450,000 to 650,000 distinct CDR3 sequences, approximately 13% were seen once, and the ten largest hold roughly 13%. With regard to this clonotype: The antigen is undetermined.

The sample in question was PBMCs, obtained on the day of the yellow fever booster vaccination. The source of this sequence is a man younger than 40 who received the YFV17D yellow fever vaccine.

The CDR3 DNA reads TGTGCCAGCAGCCAAGAAGGCCAGGGGACCACTGAAGCTTTCTTT. It encodes CASSQEGQGTTEAFF. The genes are TRBV3-1 and TRBJ1-1, with D perhaps TRBD1 (6 bases). Deletions cut 0 bases from V and 4 bases from J, with 12 bases between. Per the germline V gene, CDR1 is LGHDT and CDR2 is YNNKEL (reference sequence). The CDR3 contains 15 residues.